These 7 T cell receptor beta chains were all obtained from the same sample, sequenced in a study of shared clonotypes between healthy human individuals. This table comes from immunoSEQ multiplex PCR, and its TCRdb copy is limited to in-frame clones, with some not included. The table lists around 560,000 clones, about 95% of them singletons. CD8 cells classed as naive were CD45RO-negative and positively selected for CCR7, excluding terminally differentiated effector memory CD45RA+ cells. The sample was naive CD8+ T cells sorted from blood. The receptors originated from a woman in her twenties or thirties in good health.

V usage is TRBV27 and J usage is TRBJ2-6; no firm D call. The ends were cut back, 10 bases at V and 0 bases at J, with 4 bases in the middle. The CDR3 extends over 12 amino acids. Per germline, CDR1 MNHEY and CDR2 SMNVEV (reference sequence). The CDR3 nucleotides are TGTGCCATCAGCTCTGGGGCCAACGTCCTGACTTTC. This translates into CAISSGANVLTF.

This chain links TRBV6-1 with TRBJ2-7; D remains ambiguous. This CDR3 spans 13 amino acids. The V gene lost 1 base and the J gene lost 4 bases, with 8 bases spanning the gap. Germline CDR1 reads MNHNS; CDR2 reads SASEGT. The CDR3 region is CASSEVAVYEQYF. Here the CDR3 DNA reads TGTGCCAGCAGTGAAGTGGCAGTTTACGAGCAGTACTTC.

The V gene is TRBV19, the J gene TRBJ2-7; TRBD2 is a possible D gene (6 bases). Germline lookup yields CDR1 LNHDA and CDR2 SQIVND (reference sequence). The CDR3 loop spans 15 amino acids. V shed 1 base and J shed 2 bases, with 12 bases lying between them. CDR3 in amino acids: CASSIVMGGTYEQYF. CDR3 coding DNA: TGTGCCAGTAGTATAGTCATGGGCGGGACCTACGAGCAGTACTTC.

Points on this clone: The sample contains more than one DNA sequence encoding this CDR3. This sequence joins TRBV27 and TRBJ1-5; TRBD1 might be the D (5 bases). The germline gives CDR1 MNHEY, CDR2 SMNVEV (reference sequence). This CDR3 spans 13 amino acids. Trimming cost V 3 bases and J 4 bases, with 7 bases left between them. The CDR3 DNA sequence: TGTGCCAGCAGTTTCGGGGGGAATCAGCCCCAGCATTTT. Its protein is CASSFGGNQPQHF.

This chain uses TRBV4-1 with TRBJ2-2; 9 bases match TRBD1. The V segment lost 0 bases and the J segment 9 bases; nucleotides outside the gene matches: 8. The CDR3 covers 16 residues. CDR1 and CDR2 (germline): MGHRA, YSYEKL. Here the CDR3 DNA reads TGCGCCAGCAGCCAAGAGGCCGGGACAGGGATTTGGGAGCTGTTTTTT. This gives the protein CASSQEAGTGIWELFF.

The CDR3 spells CASSPDTDPNTGELFF. DNA for the CDR3: TGTGCCAGCAGTCCAGACACAGACCCGAACACCGGGGAGCTGTTTTTT. This rearrangement joins TRBV6-6 to TRBJ2-2, with D unresolved. The CDR3 loop spans 16 amino acids. Trimming stripped 5 bases from V and 0 bases from J, with 13 bases between. Germline-derived CDR1 and CDR2 are MNHNY and SVGAGI (reference sequence).

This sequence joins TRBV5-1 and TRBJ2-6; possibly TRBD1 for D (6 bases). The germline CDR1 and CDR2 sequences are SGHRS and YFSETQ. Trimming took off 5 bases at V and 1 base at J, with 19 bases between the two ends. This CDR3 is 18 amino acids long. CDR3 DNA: TGCGCCAGCAGGAGGTGGACAGACATTATATCTGGGGCCAACGTCCTGACTTTC. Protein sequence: CASRRWTDIISGANVLTF.